The 31 T cell receptor beta chains in this list originate from one sample, sequenced in a study of OX40 agonist ivuxolimab in advanced cancers. Some clones are missing from TCRdb's copy, which holds only in-frame ones; the method was immunoSEQ multiplex PCR. The top ten clones hold approximately 16% of a sample with about 40,000 clones, 70% to 90% of them seen once. Here the sequenced sample was CD4+ or CD8+ T cells sorted from blood, taken in a trial of the OX40 agonist ivuxolimab. These receptors were obtained from an adult with an advanced solid tumor such as melanoma, head and neck, liver or kidney cancer.

The rearrangement uses TRBV6-5 and TRBJ2-3; 7 nucleotides line up with TRBD2. Trimming took 2 bases from V and 6 from J; bases not matched to a gene: 5. The V gene's germline CDR1 is MNHEY and CDR2 SVGAGI. This CDR3 has 14 residues. CDR3 sequence: CASSYTSGGDTQYF. CDR3 bases: TGTGCCAGCAGTTACACGTCCGGGGGGGATACGCAGTATTTT.

The J gene is TRBJ1-5, the V gene TRBV7-9, with 7 bases aligning to TRBD1. Germline CDR1 and CDR2: SEHNR and FQNEAQ (reference sequence). The CDR3 consists of 16 residues. Germline trimming cut 8 bases from V and 0 bases from J; bases unmatched to any gene: 10. The CDR3 DNA sequence: TGTGCCAGCGGAATAGGGACAGACTATAGCAATCAGCCCCAGCATTTT. Residues: CASGIGTDYSNQPQHF.

The gene calls are TRBV7-8 and TRBJ1-1; 9 nucleotides line up with TRBD1. The V and J ends lost 0 bases and 3 bases, in that order; junction bases with no gene match: 2. The CDR3 runs 15 residues. Per the germline V gene, CDR1 is SGHVS and CDR2 is FQNEAQ. For the CDR3, the DNA is TGTGCCAGCAGCTTAGCAAGGACAGGGGACACTGAAGCTTTCTTT. Protein: CASSLARTGDTEAFF.

The chain couples TRBV19 to TRBJ1-1; D might be TRBD1 (6 bases). The germline V and J ends were trimmed by 9 bases and 5 bases, with 19 bases remaining between them. The CDR3 covers 14 residues. Germline CDR1 LNHDA, CDR2 SQIVND (reference sequence). The CDR3 DNA reads TGTGCCAGCAGATTCGGAGGAGGGGGGACTGAAGCTTTCTTT. Amino acids: CASRFGGGGTEAFF.

This clone was seen only once. The genes are TRBV27 and TRBJ1-5; no clear D. The germline CDR1 and CDR2 sequences are MNHEY and SMNVEV (reference sequence). Trimming removed 3 bases at V and 0 bases at J, with 9 bases between. The CDR3 length is 15 residues. CDR3 residues: CASSFFSGSNQPQHF. CDR3 bases: TGTGCCAGCAGTTTCTTTTCAGGTAGCAATCAGCCCCAGCATTTT.

The V gene is TRBV7-9, the J gene TRBJ1-2; 8 bases match TRBD1. Germline CDR1 SEHNR, CDR2 FQNEAQ (reference sequence). The J segment lost 5 bases and the V segment lost 5 bases, leaving 10 bases of the junction unmatched. CDR3 length equals 15 residues. The CDR3 coding sequence is TGTGCCAGCAGCCTTGGACAGGGAGTGAGTTATGGCTACACCTTC. This translates into CASSLGQGVSYGYTF.

The chain is built from TRBV9 and TRBJ1-1; D might be TRBD1 (5 bases). The germline V gene encodes CDR1 SGDLS and CDR2 YYNGEE. The CDR3 runs to 15 residues. Trimming left V 0 bases short and J 6 bases short, with 15 bases between. The CDR3 region is CASSVVVGWGAEAFF. The DNA of the CDR3 is TGTGCCAGCAGCGTAGTTGTAGGGTGGGGCGCTGAAGCTTTCTTT.

The chain recombines TRBV7-6 with TRBJ1-4; TRBD1 agrees at 7 bases. Losses at the gene ends were 6 bases for V and 8 bases for J; bases not matched to a gene: 12. CDR1 and CDR2 (germline): SGHVS, FNYEAQ. The CDR3 consists of 15 residues. Written as DNA, the CDR3 is TGTGCCAGCAGTTCGCAGGGGGAAATGGGGGAAAAACTGTTTTTT. Translated, it gives CASSSQGEMGEKLFF.

The chain has TRBV13 and TRBJ1-2; D gene ambiguous. The V gene's germline CDR1 is PRHDT and CDR2 FYEKMQ (reference sequence). CDR3 length: 14 residues. The V end was cut by 7 bases, the J end by 7 bases, with 19 bases between. The CDR3 DNA sequence: TGTGCCAGCACCGTCGATAAGAGGGCGAGTGGCTACACCTTC. This translates into CASTVDKRASGYTF.

The CDR3 DNA reads as TGTGCCAGTAGTATGGGACAGAGCGAGCAGTACTTC. This sequence encodes CASSMGQSEQYF. The chain joins TRBV19 to TRBJ2-7, with 7 nucleotides matching TRBD1. The CDR3 is made up of 12 amino acids. Per the germline V gene, CDR1 is LNHDA and CDR2 is SQIVND (reference sequence). V lost 3 bases, J lost 6 bases, and 2 bases stayed unmatched.

V gene TRBV29-1 combines with J gene TRBJ2-2, with 8 bases that match TRBD1. This CDR3 has 19 residues. Germline CDR1 and CDR2: SQVTM and ANQGSEA. Unmatched junction bases numbered 18, after V lost 2 bases and J lost 4 bases. The CDR3 DNA reads TGCAGCGTTGAAACGGTGTCCGTCAGGGGGCGCGGAGGCACCGGGGAGCTGTTTTTT. Amino acid sequence: CSVETVSVRGRGGTGELFF.

This clone was seen a few times. This chain connects TRBV18 to TRBJ1-6; D is uncertain. V shed 0 bases and J shed 5 bases, with 14 bases lying between them. The CDR3 totals 17 residues. CDR1 KGHSH and CDR2 LQKENI come from the germline V gene. The CDR3 coding sequence is TGTGCCAGCTCACCACCGTTCCGGGGTGGCCATAATTCACCCCTCCACTTT. Translating gives CASSPPFRGGHNSPLHF. The full variable domain, completed using reference TRBV18 and TRBJ1-6, is NAGVMQNPRHLVRRRGQEARLRCSPMKGHSHVYWYRQLPEEGLKFMVYLQKENIIDESGMPKERFSAEFPKEGPSILRIQQVVRGDSAAYFCASSPPFRGGHNSPLHFGNGTRLTVT.

This chain joins TRBV5-4 and TRBJ2-1, with 7 bases lining up with TRBD1. V lost 2 bases and J lost 0; bases outside the gene matches: 5. The CDR3 contains 16 residues. Per germline, CDR1 SGHNT and CDR2 YYREEE (reference sequence). The CDR3 sequence: CASSFIQGISYNEQFF. CDR3 in DNA: TGTGCCAGCAGCTTCATACAGGGGATCTCCTACAATGAGCAGTTCTTC.

The rearrangement joins TRBV7-9 to TRBJ2-6; D uncertain. The germline V gene has CDR1 SEHNR and CDR2 FQNEAQ (reference sequence). V was clipped by 3 bases and J by 15 bases, with 9 bases between them. CDR3 length: 11 residues. The CDR3 sequence: CASSFAQALTF. For the CDR3, the DNA is TGTGCCAGCAGCTTCGCCCAGGCCCTGACTTTC.

The chain has TRBV7-2 and TRBJ1-1; D ambiguous. V lost 3 bases, J lost 3 bases, and 11 bases lay in between. The germline V gene has CDR1 SGHTA and CDR2 FQGNSA. The CDR3 is made up of 14 amino acids. For the CDR3, the DNA is TGTGCCAGCAGCTTGAGCTCCCGGGACACTGAAGCTTTCTTT. Its translation: CASSLSSRDTEAFF.

This clone counts as medium-sized. V is TRBV9 and J is TRBJ2-1; a weak D match, TRBD2 (5 bases). CDR3 length: 14 amino acids. Trimming stripped 4 bases from V and 2 bases from J, with 10 bases between. Germline V gene lookup returns CDR1 SGDLS and CDR2 YYNGEE. The CDR3 region has the DNA TGTGCCAGCAGCCCGGGGTCCGCCTACAATGAGCAGTTCTTC. Its translation is CASSPGSAYNEQFF.

CDR3 sequence reads: CASSLGVVEQYF. CDR3 sequence (DNA): TGTGCCAGCAGCTTAGGAGTGGTCGAGCAGTACTTC. The gene calls are TRBV7-9 and TRBJ2-7; D unclear. The germline gives CDR1 SEHNR, CDR2 FQNEAQ (reference sequence). The CDR3 is made up of 12 amino acids. V was cut by 1 base and J by 6 bases, with 7 bases left in between.

The chain has TRBV5-1 and TRBJ1-2, with a possible D match to TRBD1 (5 bases). Germline values: CDR1 SGHRS, CDR2 YFSETQ. V lost 1 base and J lost 7, with 8 bases in between. The CDR3 length is 12 residues. Here the CDR3 DNA reads TGCGCCAGCAGCTTGATAGGGGCTGGCTACACCTTC. This sequence encodes CASSLIGAGYTF.

This chain connects TRBV4-1 to TRBJ1-3; the match to TRBD1 covers 10 bases. The CDR3 spans 21 residues. V trimming: 3 bases; J trimming: 0 bases; junction bases outside the gene matches: 17. Germline V gene lookup returns CDR1 MGHRA and CDR2 YSYEKL. The CDR3 region has the DNA TGCGCCAGCAGCCAGGATCACCGGGACAGGGGCTGGCCGCGCTCTGGAAACACCATATATTTT. This codes for CASSQDHRDRGWPRSGNTIYF.

This clone is a singleton in its sample. CDR3 residues: CASSQGEGGRSYEQYF. The CDR3 region has the DNA TGCGCCAGCAGCCAAGGGGAGGGAGGGCGCTCCTACGAGCAGTACTTC. The rearrangement uses TRBV4-3 and TRBJ2-7, with TRBD2 matching 7 bases. The CDR3 loop spans 16 amino acids. The V gene's germline CDR1 is LGHNA and CDR2 YSLEER. With V trimmed by 1 base and J by 0 bases, 6 bases remained unmatched.

The genes are TRBV13 and TRBJ2-7, with TRBD2 matching 10 bases. Per the germline V gene, CDR1 is PRHDT and CDR2 is FYEKMQ (reference sequence). The V segment lost 5 bases and the J segment 0 bases; nucleotides outside the gene matches: 4. CDR3 length equals 15 residues. The CDR3 coding sequence is TGTGCCAGCAGCACACTAGCGGGAAGCTCCTACGAGCAGTACTTC. Its protein is CASSTLAGSSYEQYF.

This clone is deemed medium-sized. The chain joins TRBV7-9 to TRBJ1-2, with 7 bases fitting TRBD1. CDR3 length: 14 amino acids. CDR1 and CDR2 (germline): SEHNR, FQNEAQ (reference sequence). V shed 1 base, J shed 4 bases, and the junction held 3 bases outside the gene matches. CDR3 region: CASSLVGTVYGYTF. The CDR3 DNA reads as TGTGCCAGCAGCTTAGTAGGGACAGTCTATGGCTACACCTTC.

The chain recombines TRBV7-3 with TRBJ2-1; 7 bases agree with TRBD1. The germline V gene has CDR1 SGHTA and CDR2 FQGTGA. The CDR3 is 18 residues long. Trimming removed 0 bases from V and 5 bases from J; junction bases left unmatched: 13. CDR3 protein: CASSLTNRGRVVHNEQFF. The DNA for the CDR3 is TGTGCCAGCAGCTTAACCAACAGGGGTAGAGTTGTGCACAATGAGCAGTTCTTC.

This chain links TRBV5-1 with TRBJ2-1; D perhaps matches TRBD2 (5 bases). The CDR3 totals 15 residues. The germline V gene has CDR1 SGHRS and CDR2 YFSETQ. The V end was cut by 1 base, the J end by 8 bases, with 16 bases between. Here the CDR3 DNA reads TGCGCCAGCAGCTTGACTAGACCGATCGCGGATGAGCAGTTCTTC. Residues: CASSLTRPIADEQFF.

This chain connects TRBV7-9 to TRBJ2-7, with D possibly matching TRBD2 (5 bases). From germline, CDR1 is SEHNR and CDR2 FQNEAQ (reference sequence). This CDR3 is 13 amino acids long. Trimming left V 7 bases short and J 7 bases short, with 17 bases between. CDR3 sequence (DNA): TGTGCCAGCATCCCCGGTGAGGGTTTGGAGCAGTACTTC. Translated: CASIPGEGLEQYF. Drawing the rest from reference TRBV7-9 and TRBJ2-7, the complete variable domain is DTGVSQNPRHKITKRGQNVTFRCDPISEHNRLYWYRQTLGQGPEFLTYFQNEAQLEKSRLLSDRFSAERPKGSFSTLEIQRTEQGDSAMYLCASIPGEGLEQYFGPGTRLTVT.

The J gene is TRBJ1-3, the V gene TRBV13; unclear D gene. CDR1 PRHDT and CDR2 FYEKMQ come from the germline V gene (reference sequence). The CDR3 spans 11 residues. V gave up 3 bases and J gave up 3 bases, with 0 bases separating them. The CDR3 DNA is TGTGCCAGCAGCTTTGGAAACACCATATATTTT. Protein product: CASSFGNTIYF.

V usage is TRBV6-5 and J usage is TRBJ1-2, with 7 bases identical to TRBD1. The CDR3 contains 15 residues. Trimming cost V 6 bases and J 8 bases; bases outside gene matches: 15. CDR1 MNHEY and CDR2 SVGAGI come from the germline V gene. The DNA of the CDR3 is TGTGCCAGCAGCTATGGGTCGACAGGGCTGCGGGGCTACACCTTC. This encodes CASSYGSTGLRGYTF.

The gene calls are TRBV30 and TRBJ1-2, with D unclear. Germline CDR1 GTSNPN, CDR2 SVGIG (reference sequence). V lost 0 bases, J lost 3 bases, and 11 bases lay in between. The CDR3 covers 14 residues. CDR3 region: CAWSVSSFYYGYTF. As DNA, the CDR3 is TGTGCCTGGAGTGTAAGCTCCTTCTACTATGGCTACACCTTC.

As DNA, the CDR3 is TGTGCCAGCAGCGCCACTAGCACAGATACGCAGTATTTT. This sequence encodes CASSATSTDTQYF. V is TRBV6-6 and J is TRBJ2-3; D not resolved. V was cut by 6 bases and J by 0 bases, with 7 bases left in between. The V gene's germline CDR1 is MNHNY and CDR2 SVGAGI (reference sequence). CDR3 size: 13 residues.

The chain uses TRBV27 and TRBJ2-2; TRBD1 might be the D (5 bases). The germline CDR1 and CDR2 sequences are MNHEY and SMNVEV (reference sequence). The CDR3 runs to 17 residues. V lost 7 bases to trimming and J lost 3 bases, with 21 bases between them. CDR3 sequence reads: CASKGEQVEKYTGELFF. DNA of the CDR3: TGTGCCAGCAAAGGCGAACAGGTCGAAAAGTACACCGGGGAGCTGTTTTTT.

The V call is TRBV7-9, the J call TRBJ2-1, with 13 bases matching TRBD2. Losses at the gene ends were 2 bases for V and 9 bases for J; bases not matched to a gene: 16. Germline V gene lookup returns CDR1 SEHNR and CDR2 FQNEAQ (reference sequence). The CDR3 is made up of 19 amino acids. The CDR3 sequence is CASSLSPLTSGRAAIEQFF. The CDR3 DNA reads TGTGCCAGCAGCTTATCCCCCCTAACTAGCGGGAGGGCCGCTATTGAGCAGTTCTTC.